The rows below give T cell receptor beta chains drawn from one sample of a study of cytomegalovirus exposure and HLA in healthy donors. The protocol was immunoSEQ multiplex PCR, while the TCRdb copy is restricted to in-frame clones and leaves out a portion. The table lists about 160,000 clones, 85% of them singletons. The specimen sequenced was PBMCs. These TCRs come from a man aged 25 to 40 in good health and CMV-seropositive. The CDR3 runs from the conserved cysteine through the conserved F or W. A D gene is named only where the DNA matches it firmly. Size is stated for part of the rows, as once, few or many counts, or as a class when the clone is expanded.

d_call	cdr3_length	clone_size	v_call	j_call	cdr3_aa	cdr3_nt
NA	12	NA	TRBV11-2	TRBJ1-2	CASSLGHYGYTF	TGTGCCAGCAGCTTGGGCCACTATGGCTACACCTTC
NA	13	NA	TRBV5-1	TRBJ1-1	CASSSIFNTEAFF	TGCGCCAGCAGCTCAATTTTCAACACTGAAGCTTTCTTT
NA	15	once	TRBV4-2	TRBJ1-2	CASSQDTVIDYGYTF	TGTGCCAGCAGCCAAGACACTGTAATTGACTATGGCTACACCTTC
TRBD1	13	NA	TRBV9	TRBJ1-2	CASSVRGLGGYTF	TGTGCCAGCAGCGTCAGGGGGCTGGGGGGCTACACCTTC
NA	14	once	TRBV29-1	TRBJ2-2	CSVGKVQDTGELFF	TGCAGCGTTGGAAAGGTACAGGACACCGGGGAGCTGTTTTTT
NA	15	NA	TRBV4-3	TRBJ1-5	CASSQATGPNQPQHF	TGCGCCAGCAGCCAAGCTACAGGACCTAATCAGCCCCAGCATTTT
NA	14	NA	TRBV15	TRBJ1-2	CATGGGGGNYGYTF	TGTGCCACCGGGGGCGGGGGAGGTAACTATGGCTACACCTTC
TRBD2	15	NA	TRBV28	TRBJ2-3	CASPPSGGLTDTQYF	TGTGCCAGCCCCCCCAGCGGGGGACTCACAGATACGCAGTATTTT
TRBD1	16	NA	TRBV4-1	TRBJ2-7	CASSKRIGTDTYEQYF	TGCGCCAGCAGCAAAAGGATAGGGACAGACACCTACGAGCAGTACTTC
TRBD1	14	NA	TRBV5-5	TRBJ2-7	CASSSGQGSYEQYF	TGTGCCAGCAGCTCGGGACAGGGGAGCTACGAGCAGTACTTC
TRBD2	16	NA	TRBV29-1	TRBJ2-5	CSVGATSGGPEETQYF	TGCAGCGTTGGGGCGACTAGCGGGGGCCCCGAGGAGACCCAGTACTTC
TRBD1	15	NA	TRBV6-5	TRBJ2-7	CASRPRTGNLYEQYF	TGTGCCAGCAGACCCAGGACAGGGAATCTCTACGAGCAGTACTTC
TRBD2	14	once	TRBV7-2	TRBJ2-5	CASSPGSGAGTQYF	TGTGCCAGCAGCCCCGGGAGCGGGGCTGGGACCCAGTACTTC
NA	15	NA	TRBV4-3	TRBJ2-2	CASSQLWRRTGELFF	TGCGCCAGCAGCCAACTGTGGAGACGCACCGGGGAGCTGTTTTTT
NA	14	NA	TRBV9	TRBJ2-7	CASSLGTGPYEQYF	TGTGCCAGCAGCCTCGGGACTGGCCCCTACGAGCAGTACTTC
TRBD2	15	NA	TRBV5-1	TRBJ2-1	CASSRGGVRRNEQFF	TGCGCCAGCAGTCGGGGGGGGGTTCGGCGTAATGAGCAGTTCTTC
NA	18	NA	TRBV21-1	TRBJ1-6	CASSKVIDREKDNSPLHF	TGTGCCAGCAGCAAAGTCATTGACAGGGAGAAGGATAATTCACCCCTCCACTTT
NA	16	NA	TRBV4-3	TRBJ2-7	CASSPGTDSRGYEQYF	TGCGCCAGCAGCCCCGGGACGGACTCCAGGGGATACGAGCAGTACTTC
NA	14	NA	TRBV2	TRBJ2-7	CASSPSRSSYEQYF	TGTGCCAGCAGCCCCTCGCGGTCTAGCTACGAGCAGTACTTC
TRBD1	13	few	TRBV25-1	TRBJ1-2	CASSVGQGIGYTF	TGTGCCAGCAGTGTGGGACAGGGGATCGGCTACACCTTC
TRBD1	16	NA	TRBV4-1	TRBJ1-6	CASSRGQGTNNSPLHF	TGCGCCAGCAGCCGGGGACAGGGGACCAATAATTCACCCCTCCACTTT
TRBD1	14	NA	TRBV15	TRBJ1-4	CATSRDRGGEKLFF	TGTGCCACCAGCAGGGACAGGGGGGGCGAAAAACTGTTTTTT
NA	16	NA	TRBV4-2	TRBJ2-2	CASSQERGGLTGELFF	TGTGCCAGCAGCCAGGAGAGGGGGGGTCTGACCGGGGAGCTGTTTTTT
TRBD1	12	many	TRBV19	TRBJ2-7	CASRTGLNEQYF	TGTGCCAGCAGGACAGGGCTCAACGAGCAGTACTTC
NA	16	once	TRBV15	TRBJ1-6	CATSRALGTFNSPLHF	TGTGCCACCAGCAGAGCCCTAGGAACATTTAATTCACCCCTCCACTTT
NA	14	NA	TRBV4-3	TRBJ2-1	CASSQRYGEHEQFF	TGCGCCAGCAGCCAAAGGTACGGGGAACACGAGCAGTTCTTC
TRBD2	14	once	TRBV7-9	TRBJ2-7	CASSVGLAIYEQYF	TGTGCCAGCAGCGTGGGACTAGCGATCTACGAGCAGTACTTC
TRBD2	15	NA	TRBV9	TRBJ2-3	CASSPSGGAADTQYF	TGTGCCAGCAGCCCTAGCGGGGGGGCCGCAGATACGCAGTATTTT
TRBD2	15	NA	TRBV6-5	TRBJ2-3	CASSRRGLATDTQYF	TGTGCCAGCAGTCGGCGTGGACTAGCAACGGATACGCAGTATTTT
NA	14	NA	TRBV19	TRBJ1-5	CASTDRHSNQPQHF	TGTGCCAGTACCGACAGGCATAGCAATCAGCCCCAGCATTTT
TRBD1	15	NA	TRBV9	TRBJ1-2	CASSINLQGNYGYTF	TGTGCCAGCAGTATAAACTTACAGGGGAACTATGGCTACACCTTC
NA	14	NA	TRBV14	TRBJ2-7	CASSQRWSSYEQYF	TGTGCCAGCAGCCAACGGTGGAGCTCCTACGAGCAGTACTTC
TRBD1	14	NA	TRBV27	TRBJ2-2	CASTGGMNTGELFF	TGTGCCAGCACAGGGGGCATGAACACCGGGGAGCTGTTTTTT
TRBD1	17	NA	TRBV5-1	TRBJ2-5	CASSRQTAGQGQETQYF	TGCGCCAGCAGCCGTCAAACAGCGGGACAGGGGCAAGAGACCCAGTACTTC
TRBD1	15	NA	TRBV10-3	TRBJ1-5	CAISGDRDLYQPQHF	TGTGCCATCAGTGGAGACAGGGACCTTTATCAGCCCCAGCATTTT
NA	17	NA	TRBV9	TRBJ2-3	CASSPGGGGLATDTQYF	TGTGCCAGCAGCCCCGGTGGGGGGGGCCTAGCCACAGATACGCAGTATTTT
NA	12	NA	TRBV11-2	TRBJ2-4	CASSLVGGIQYF	TGTGCCAGCAGCTTAGTAGGGGGCATTCAGTACTTC
NA	14	NA	TRBV5-1	TRBJ1-1	CASSLTDMNTEAFF	TGCGCCAGCAGCTTGACAGATATGAACACTGAAGCTTTCTTT
TRBD1	14	NA	TRBV5-1	TRBJ2-2	CASRQGQGPGELFF	TGCGCCAGCAGACAGGGACAGGGTCCGGGGGAGCTGTTTTTT
TRBD2	15	NA	TRBV4-1	TRBJ2-1	CASSQKPSGGDEQFF	TGCGCCAGCAGCCAAAAGCCTAGCGGGGGGGACGAGCAGTTCTTC
TRBD2	14	NA	TRBV9	TRBJ2-7	CASSVRGVEYEQYF	TGTGCCAGCAGCGTACGGGGGGTCGAATACGAGCAGTACTTC
TRBD1	14	NA	TRBV5-1	TRBJ2-7	CASSLSGGYYEQYF	TGCGCCAGCAGCCTCTCAGGGGGTTACTACGAGCAGTACTTC
TRBD1	17	NA	TRBV5-6	TRBJ1-1	CASSPDGQGGFNTEAFF	TGTGCCAGCAGCCCGGACGGCCAAGGGGGCTTTAACACTGAAGCTTTCTTT
TRBD2	15	NA	TRBV6-5	TRBJ2-5	CASFGSRDYKETQYF	TGTGCCAGCTTTGGAAGTCGGGACTACAAAGAGACCCAGTACTTC
TRBD1	15	once	TRBV10-3	TRBJ2-7	CAIRPDRGLGYEQYF	TGTGCCATCAGACCCGACAGGGGCCTCGGCTACGAGCAGTACTTC
TRBD2	18	NA	TRBV4-3	TRBJ2-3	CASRQEGSGGLSTDTQYF	TGCGCCAGCAGACAGGAGGGTAGCGGGGGGCTTAGCACAGATACGCAGTATTTT
NA	15	few	TRBV19	TRBJ2-7	CASSISTGNSYEQYF	TGTGCCAGTAGTATCAGTACAGGCAACTCCTACGAGCAGTACTTC
TRBD2	17	once	TRBV14	TRBJ2-1	CASSQDWASGGNNEQFF	TGTGCCAGCAGCCAAGATTGGGCTAGCGGGGGCAACAATGAGCAGTTCTTC
NA	15	NA	TRBV30	TRBJ1-1	CAWNTALTGNTEAFF	TGTGCCTGGAACACGGCCCTTACAGGGAACACTGAAGCTTTCTTT
TRBD1	16	NA	TRBV6-6	TRBJ1-5	CASSQSQGGSNQPQHF	TGTGCCAGCAGCCAATCACAGGGGGGGAGCAATCAGCCCCAGCATTTT
TRBD1	17	once	TRBV27	TRBJ1-2	CASRTPGQGLTADGYTF	TGTGCCAGTCGTACACCGGGACAGGGCCTTACCGCGGATGGCTACACCTTC
NA	15	NA	TRBV4-3	TRBJ1-2	CASSPVAGSNYGYTF	TGCGCCAGCAGCCCCGTCGCGGGCAGCAACTATGGCTACACCTTC
NA	13	NA	TRBV6-4	TRBJ2-7	CASNSYGSYEQYF	TGTGCCAGCAACTCATATGGGAGTTACGAGCAGTACTTC
NA	17	NA	TRBV4-1	TRBJ1-4	CASSQIRTGSANEKLFF	TGCGCCAGCAGCCAAATCCGAACAGGGAGTGCTAATGAAAAACTGTTTTTT
NA	15	NA	TRBV13	TRBJ2-7	CASSPPNRGGYEQYF	TGTGCCAGCAGCCCTCCTAACAGGGGGGGCTACGAGCAGTACTTC